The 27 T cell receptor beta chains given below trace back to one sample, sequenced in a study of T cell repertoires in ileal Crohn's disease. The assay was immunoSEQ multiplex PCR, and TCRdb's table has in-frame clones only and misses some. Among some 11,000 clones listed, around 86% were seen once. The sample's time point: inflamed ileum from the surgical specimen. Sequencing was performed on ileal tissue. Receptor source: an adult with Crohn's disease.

The CDR3 loop reads CASSPGLGTSGAQHF. For the CDR3, the DNA is TGCGCCAGCAGCCCGGGACTAGGGACTTCGGGAGCCCAGCATTTT. This sequence joins TRBV5-1 and TRBJ1-5; weak D call: TRBD1 (5 bases). V was pared by 4 bases and J by 11 bases, with 22 bases between. This CDR3 is 15 amino acids long. Germline V lookup: CDR1 SGHRS, CDR2 YFSETQ. Supplemented by reference TRBV5-1 and TRBJ1-5, the full variable domain reads KAGVTQTPRYLIKTRGQQVTLSCSPISGHRSVSWYQQTPGQGLQFLFEYFSETQRNKGNFPGRFSGRQFSNSRSEMNVSTLELGDSALYLCASSPGLGTSGAQHFGDGTRLSIL.

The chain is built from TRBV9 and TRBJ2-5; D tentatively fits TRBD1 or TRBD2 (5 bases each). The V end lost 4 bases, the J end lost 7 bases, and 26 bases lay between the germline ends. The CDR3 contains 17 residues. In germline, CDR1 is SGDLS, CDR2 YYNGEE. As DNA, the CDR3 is TGTGCCAGCAGCTCCCCCATGGGGGACCAGACATCCGGGACCCAGTACTTC. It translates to CASSSPMGDQTSGTQYF.

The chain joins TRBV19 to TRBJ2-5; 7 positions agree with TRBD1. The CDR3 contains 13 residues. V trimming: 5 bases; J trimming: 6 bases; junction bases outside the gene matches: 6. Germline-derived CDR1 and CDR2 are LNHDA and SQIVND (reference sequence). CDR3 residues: CASSPDRVQTQYF. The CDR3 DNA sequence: TGTGCCAGTAGTCCAGACAGGGTGCAGACCCAGTACTTC.

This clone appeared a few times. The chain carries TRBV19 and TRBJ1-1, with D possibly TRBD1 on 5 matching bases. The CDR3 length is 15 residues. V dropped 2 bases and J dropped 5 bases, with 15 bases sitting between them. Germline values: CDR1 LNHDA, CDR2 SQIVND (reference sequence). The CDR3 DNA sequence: TGTGCCAGTAGTATAATCGGGATGGAGGGGACTGAAGCTTTCTTT. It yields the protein CASSIIGMEGTEAFF.

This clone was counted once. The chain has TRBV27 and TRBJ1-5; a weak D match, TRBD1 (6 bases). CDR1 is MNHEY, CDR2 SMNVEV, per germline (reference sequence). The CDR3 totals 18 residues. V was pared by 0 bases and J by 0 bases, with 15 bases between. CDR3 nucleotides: TGTGCCAGCAGTTTATCGGCAGGAGGGGGAAATAGCAATCAGCCCCAGCATTTT. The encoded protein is CASSLSAGGGNSNQPQHF.

CDR3 bases: TGCGCCAGTCGAGGGTCGGCCTATGGCGAAAAACTGTTTTTT. Protein product: CASRGSAYGEKLFF. This chain joins TRBV5-1 and TRBJ1-4, with D hard to call. The germline CDR1 and CDR2 sequences are SGHRS and YFSETQ. CDR3 length: 14 amino acids. The ends were cut back, 8 bases at V and 8 bases at J, with 19 bases in the middle.

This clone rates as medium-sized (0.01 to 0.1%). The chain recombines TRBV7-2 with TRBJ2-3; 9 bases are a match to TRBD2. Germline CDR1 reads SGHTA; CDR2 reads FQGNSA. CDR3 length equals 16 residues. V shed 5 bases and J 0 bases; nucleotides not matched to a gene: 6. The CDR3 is CASSRSTSGSTDTQYF. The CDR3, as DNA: TGTGCCAGCAGCCGTTCGACTAGCGGCAGCACAGATACGCAGTATTTT.

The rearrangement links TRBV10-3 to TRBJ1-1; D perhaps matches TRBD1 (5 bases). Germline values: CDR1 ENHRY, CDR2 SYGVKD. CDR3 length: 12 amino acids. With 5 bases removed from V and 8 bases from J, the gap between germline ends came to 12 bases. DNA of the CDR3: TGTGCCATCAGTACAGGCGGTCCCGAAGCTTTCTTT. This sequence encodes CAISTGGPEAFF.

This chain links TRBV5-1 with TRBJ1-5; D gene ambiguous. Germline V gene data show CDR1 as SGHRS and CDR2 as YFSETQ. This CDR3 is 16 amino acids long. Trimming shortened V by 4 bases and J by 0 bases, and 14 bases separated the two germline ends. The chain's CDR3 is CASSRFGRISNQPQHF. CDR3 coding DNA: TGCGCCAGCAGCCGCTTCGGGCGGATTAGCAATCAGCCCCAGCATTTT.

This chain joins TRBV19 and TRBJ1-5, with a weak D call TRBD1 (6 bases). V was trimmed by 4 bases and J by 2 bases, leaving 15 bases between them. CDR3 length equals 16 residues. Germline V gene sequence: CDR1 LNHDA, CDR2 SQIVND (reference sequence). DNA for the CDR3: TGTGCCAGTAGTAGAAAGGGGGTATATCGCAATCAGCCCCAGCATTTT. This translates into CASSRKGVYRNQPQHF.

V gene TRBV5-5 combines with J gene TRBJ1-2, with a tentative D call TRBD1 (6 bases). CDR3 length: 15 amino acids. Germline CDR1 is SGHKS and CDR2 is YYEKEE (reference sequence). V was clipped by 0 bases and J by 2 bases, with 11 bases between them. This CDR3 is CASSLGGRLNYGYTF. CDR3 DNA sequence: TGTGCCAGCAGCTTGGGGGGGCGGTTAAACTATGGCTACACCTTC.

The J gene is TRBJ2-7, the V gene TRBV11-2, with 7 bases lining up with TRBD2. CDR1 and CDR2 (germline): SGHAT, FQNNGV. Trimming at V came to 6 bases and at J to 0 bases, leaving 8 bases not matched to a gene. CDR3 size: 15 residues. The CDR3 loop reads CASRPSGGVSYEQYF. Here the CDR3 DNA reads TGTGCCAGCAGGCCTAGCGGTGGGGTCTCCTACGAGCAGTACTTC.

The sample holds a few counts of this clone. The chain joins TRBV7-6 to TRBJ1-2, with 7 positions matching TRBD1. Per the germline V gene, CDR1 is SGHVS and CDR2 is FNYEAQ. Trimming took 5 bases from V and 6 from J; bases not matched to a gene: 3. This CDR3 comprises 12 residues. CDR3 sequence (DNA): TGTGCCAGCAGCCCCGGGACAGATGGCTACACCTTC. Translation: CASSPGTDGYTF.

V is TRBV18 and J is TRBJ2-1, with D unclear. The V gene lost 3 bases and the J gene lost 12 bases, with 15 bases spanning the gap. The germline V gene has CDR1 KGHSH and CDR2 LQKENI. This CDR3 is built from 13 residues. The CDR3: CASSPSEKERQFF. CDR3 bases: TGTGCCAGCTCACCCTCAGAGAAGGAACGGCAGTTCTTC.

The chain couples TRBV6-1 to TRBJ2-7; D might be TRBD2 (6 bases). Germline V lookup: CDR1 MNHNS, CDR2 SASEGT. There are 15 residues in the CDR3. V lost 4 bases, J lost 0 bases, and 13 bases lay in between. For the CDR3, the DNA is TGTGCCAGCAGTGGCGGGACCTCCAGCTCCTACGAGCAGTACGTC. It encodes CASSGGTSSSYEQYV.

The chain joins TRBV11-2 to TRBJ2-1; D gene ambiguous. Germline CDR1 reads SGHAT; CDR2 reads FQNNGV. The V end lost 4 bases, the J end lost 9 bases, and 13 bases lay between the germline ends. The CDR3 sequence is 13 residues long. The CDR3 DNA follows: TGTGCCAGCAGCTCCAATTTCGGCGGTGAGCAGTTCTTC. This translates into CASSSNFGGEQFF.

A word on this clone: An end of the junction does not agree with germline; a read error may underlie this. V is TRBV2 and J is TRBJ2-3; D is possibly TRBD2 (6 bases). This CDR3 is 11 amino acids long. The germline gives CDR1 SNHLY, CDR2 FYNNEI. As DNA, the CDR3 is TGTGCCAGCAGTGAAAGGCGGGATGAGGATTTT. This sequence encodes CASSERRDEDF.

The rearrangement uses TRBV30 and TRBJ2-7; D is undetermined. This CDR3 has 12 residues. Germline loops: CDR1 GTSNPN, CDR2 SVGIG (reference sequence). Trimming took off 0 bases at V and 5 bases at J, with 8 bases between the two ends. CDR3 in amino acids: CAWSVQGNEQYF. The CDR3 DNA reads TGTGCCTGGAGTGTACAAGGAAACGAGCAGTACTTC.

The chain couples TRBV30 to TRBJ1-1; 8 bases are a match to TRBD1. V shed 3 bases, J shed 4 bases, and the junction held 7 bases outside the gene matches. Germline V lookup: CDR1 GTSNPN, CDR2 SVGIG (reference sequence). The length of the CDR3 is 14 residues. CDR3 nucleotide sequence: TGTGCCTGGAGCACAGGGGGAGGGGGCACTGAAGCTTTCTTT. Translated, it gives CAWSTGGGGTEAFF. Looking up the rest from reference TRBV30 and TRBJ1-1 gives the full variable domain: SQTIHQWPATLVQPVGSPLSLECTVEGTSNPNLYWYRQAAGRGLQLLFYSVGIGQISSEVPQNLSASRPQDRQFILSSKKLLLSDSGFYLCAWSTGGGGTEAFFGQGTRLTVV.

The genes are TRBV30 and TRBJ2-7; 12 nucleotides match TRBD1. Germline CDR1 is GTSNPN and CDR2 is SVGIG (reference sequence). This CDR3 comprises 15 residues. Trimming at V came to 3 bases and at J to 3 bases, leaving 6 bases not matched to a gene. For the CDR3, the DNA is TGTGCCTGGAGCCCCGGGACAGGGGGCTTCTACGAGCAGTACTTC. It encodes CAWSPGTGGFYEQYF.

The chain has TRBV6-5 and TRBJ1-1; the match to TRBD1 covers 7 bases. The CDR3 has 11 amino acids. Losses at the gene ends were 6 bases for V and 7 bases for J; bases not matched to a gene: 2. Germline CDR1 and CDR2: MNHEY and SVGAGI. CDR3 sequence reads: CASRQGREAFF. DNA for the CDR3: TGTGCCAGCAGACAGGGGCGTGAAGCTTTCTTT.

This CDR3 is CSVGGGSSGANVLTF. CDR3 DNA sequence: TGCAGCGTTGGCGGTGGCAGCTCTGGGGCCAACGTCCTGACTTTC. The gene calls are TRBV29-1 and TRBJ2-6; D remains ambiguous. This CDR3 comprises 15 residues. Germline CDR1 reads SQVTM; CDR2 reads ANQGSEA. The V end lost 4 bases, the J end lost 0 bases, and 10 bases lay between the germline ends.

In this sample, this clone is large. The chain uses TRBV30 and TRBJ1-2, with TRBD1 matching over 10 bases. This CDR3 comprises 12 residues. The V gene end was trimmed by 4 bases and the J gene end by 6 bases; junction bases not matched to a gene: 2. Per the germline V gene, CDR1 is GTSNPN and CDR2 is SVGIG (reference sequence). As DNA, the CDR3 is TGTGCCTGGATCGGGACAGGGGATGGCTACACCTTC. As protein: CAWIGTGDGYTF.

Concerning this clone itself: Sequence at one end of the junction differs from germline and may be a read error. The CDR3 loop is CASSESGLAGGPVF. The CDR3 region has the DNA TGTGCCAGCAGTGAATCGGGACTAGCGGGAGGGCCGGTCTTC. This chain uses TRBV25-1 with TRBJ2-1; TRBD2 matches 16 bases. This CDR3 region has 14 residues. From germline, CDR1 is MGHDK and CDR2 SYGVNS.

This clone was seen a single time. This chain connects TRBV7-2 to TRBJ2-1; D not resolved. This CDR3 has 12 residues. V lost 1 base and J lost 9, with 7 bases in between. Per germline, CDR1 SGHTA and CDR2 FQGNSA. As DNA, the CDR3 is TGTGCCAGCAGCTTAGATCTGGGTGAGCAGTTCTTC. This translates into CASSLDLGEQFF.

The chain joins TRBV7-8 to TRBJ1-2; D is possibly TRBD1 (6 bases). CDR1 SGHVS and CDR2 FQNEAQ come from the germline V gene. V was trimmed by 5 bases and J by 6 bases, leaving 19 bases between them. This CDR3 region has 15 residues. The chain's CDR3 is CASSPRDIGVDGYTF. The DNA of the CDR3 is TGTGCCAGCAGCCCCCGGGACATAGGGGTAGATGGCTACACCTTC.

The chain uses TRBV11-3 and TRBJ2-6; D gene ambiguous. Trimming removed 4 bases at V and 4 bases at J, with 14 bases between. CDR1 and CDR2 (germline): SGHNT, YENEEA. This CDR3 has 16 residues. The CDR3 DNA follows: TGTGCCAGCAGCTCCGACCGCGGAAGGGGGGCCAACGTCCTGACTTTC. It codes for CASSSDRGRGANVLTF.